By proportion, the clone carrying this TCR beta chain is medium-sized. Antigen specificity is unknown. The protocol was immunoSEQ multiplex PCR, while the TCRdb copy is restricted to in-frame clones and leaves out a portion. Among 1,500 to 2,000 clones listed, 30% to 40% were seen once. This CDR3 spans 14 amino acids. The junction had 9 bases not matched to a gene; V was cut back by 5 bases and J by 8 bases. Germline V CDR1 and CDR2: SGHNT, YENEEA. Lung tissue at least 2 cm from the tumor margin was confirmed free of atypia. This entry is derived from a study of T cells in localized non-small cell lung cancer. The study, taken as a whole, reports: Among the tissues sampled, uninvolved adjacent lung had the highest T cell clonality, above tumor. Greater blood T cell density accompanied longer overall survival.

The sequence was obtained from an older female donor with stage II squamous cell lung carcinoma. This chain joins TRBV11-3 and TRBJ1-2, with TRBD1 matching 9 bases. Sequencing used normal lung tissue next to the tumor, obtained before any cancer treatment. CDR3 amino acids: CASSEGQGWEGYTF. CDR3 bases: TGTGCCAGCAGCGAGGGACAGGGATGGGAAGGCTACACCTTC. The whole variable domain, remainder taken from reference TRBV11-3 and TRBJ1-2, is EAGVVQSPRYKIIEKKQPVAFWCNPISGHNTLYWYLQNLGQGPELLIRYENEEAVDDSQLPKDRFSAERLKGVDSTLKIQPAELGDSAVYLCASSEGQGWEGYTFGSGTRLTVV.